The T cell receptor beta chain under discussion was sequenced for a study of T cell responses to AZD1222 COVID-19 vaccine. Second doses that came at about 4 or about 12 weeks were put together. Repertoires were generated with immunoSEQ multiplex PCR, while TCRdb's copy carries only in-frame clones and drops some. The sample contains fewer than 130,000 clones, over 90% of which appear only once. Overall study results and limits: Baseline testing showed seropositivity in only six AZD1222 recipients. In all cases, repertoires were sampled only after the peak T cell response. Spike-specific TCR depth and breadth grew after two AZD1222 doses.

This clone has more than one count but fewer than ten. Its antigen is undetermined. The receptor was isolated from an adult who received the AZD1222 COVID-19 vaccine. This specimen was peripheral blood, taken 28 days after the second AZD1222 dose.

CDR3 coding DNA: TGTGCCAGCAGCTCGCCGGGACAGGGGAGGGAAAAACTGTTTTTT. This gives the protein CASSSPGQGREKLFF. The V call is TRBV7-9, the J call TRBJ1-4; 10 positions match TRBD1. CDR3 length: 15 residues. CDR1 SEHNR and CDR2 FQNEAQ come from the germline V gene (reference sequence). Germline trimming cut 4 bases from V and 8 bases from J; bases unmatched to any gene: 7.